This TCR beta chain originates from a study of beta chain features in type 1 diabetes. Overall study findings and caveats: Shorter TCRB CDR3s, moderately but significantly so, marked every one of the four CD4+ subsets in Type 1 diabetes patients.

Isolation of CD4+ naive, central memory, regulatory and stem cell-like memory cells was achieved by sorting via CD45RO/CCR7/CD25/CD127/CD95/CD27. The V gene's germline CDR1 is SNHLY and CDR2 FYNNEI. The V gene lost 7 bases and the J gene lost 5 bases, with 14 bases spanning the gap. The CDR3 is 13 amino acids. Isolated RNA was reverse transcribed in full, so expressed TCRB transcripts were sequenced. Using immunoSEQ multiplex PCR, the repertoire was profiled, and TCRdb retains in-frame clones only, with some absent. The top ten hold around 0.012% of the sample, which has more than 250,000 clones, around 25% seen once. Worth noting for this clone: The target antigen is unknown.

The rearrangement links TRBV2 to TRBJ2-5, with a possible D match to TRBD1 (5 bases). Sequenced sample: naive CD4+ T cells from blood. This TCR derives from a woman in her twenties or thirties with type 1 diabetes. Here the CDR3 DNA reads TGTGCCAGCATTCTCACACAGGAGGAGACCCAGTACTTC. Translating gives CASILTQEETQYF.